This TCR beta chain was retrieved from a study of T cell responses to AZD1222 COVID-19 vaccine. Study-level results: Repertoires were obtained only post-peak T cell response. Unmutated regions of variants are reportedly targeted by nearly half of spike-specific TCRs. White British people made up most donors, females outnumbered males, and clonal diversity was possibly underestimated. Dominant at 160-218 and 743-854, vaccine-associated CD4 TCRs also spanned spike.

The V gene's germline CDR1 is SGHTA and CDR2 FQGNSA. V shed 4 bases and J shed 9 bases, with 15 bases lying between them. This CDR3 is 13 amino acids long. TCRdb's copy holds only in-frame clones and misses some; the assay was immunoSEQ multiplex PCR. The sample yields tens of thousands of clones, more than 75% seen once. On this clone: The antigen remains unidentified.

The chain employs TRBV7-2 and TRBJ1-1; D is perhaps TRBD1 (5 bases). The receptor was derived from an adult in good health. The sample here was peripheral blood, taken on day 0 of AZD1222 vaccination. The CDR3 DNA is TGTGCCAGCAGCTCTTCTCTCGACAGACAAGCTTTCTTT. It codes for CASSSSLDRQAFF.